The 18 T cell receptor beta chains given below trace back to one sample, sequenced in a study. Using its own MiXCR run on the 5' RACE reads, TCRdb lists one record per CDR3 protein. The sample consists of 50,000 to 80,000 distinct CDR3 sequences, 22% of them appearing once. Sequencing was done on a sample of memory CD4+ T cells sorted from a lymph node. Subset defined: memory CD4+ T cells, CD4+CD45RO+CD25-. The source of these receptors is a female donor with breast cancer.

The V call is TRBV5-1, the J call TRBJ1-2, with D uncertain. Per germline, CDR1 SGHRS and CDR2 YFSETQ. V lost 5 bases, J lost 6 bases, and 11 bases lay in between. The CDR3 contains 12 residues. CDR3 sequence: CASSFGVDGYTF. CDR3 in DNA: TGCGCCAGCAGTTTCGGGGTAGATGGCTACACCTTC.

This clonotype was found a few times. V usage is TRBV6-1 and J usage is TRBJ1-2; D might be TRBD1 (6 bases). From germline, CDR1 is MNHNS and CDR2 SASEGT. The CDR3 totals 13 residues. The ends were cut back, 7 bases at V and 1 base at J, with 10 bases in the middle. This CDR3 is CASTRDNNYGYTF. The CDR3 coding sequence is TGTGCCAGCACCCGGGACAATAACTATGGCTACACCTTC.

The CDR3 DNA is TGCAGTGCTCCCGGGCCCAGGGAAGAGACCCAGTACTTC. This encodes CSAPGPREETQYF. This chain joins TRBV20-1 and TRBJ2-5; D perhaps matches TRBD1 (5 bases). V was pared by 5 bases and J by 3 bases, with 13 bases between. The length of the CDR3 is 13 residues. Germline values: CDR1 DFQATT, CDR2 SNEGSKA (reference sequence).

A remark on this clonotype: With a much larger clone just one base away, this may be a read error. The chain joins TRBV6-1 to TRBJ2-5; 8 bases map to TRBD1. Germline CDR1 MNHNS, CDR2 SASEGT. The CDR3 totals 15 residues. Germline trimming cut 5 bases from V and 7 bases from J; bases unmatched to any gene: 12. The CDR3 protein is CASSLTGQAVGTQYF. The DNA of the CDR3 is TGTGCCAGCAGTCTTACGGGACAGGCTGTCGGGACCCAGTACTTC.

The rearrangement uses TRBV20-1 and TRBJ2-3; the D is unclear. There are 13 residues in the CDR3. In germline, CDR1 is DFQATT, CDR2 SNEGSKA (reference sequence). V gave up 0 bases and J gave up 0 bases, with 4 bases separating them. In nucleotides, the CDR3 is TGCAGTGCTAGAGAAGGTAGCACAGATACGCAGTATTTT. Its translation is CSAREGSTDTQYF.

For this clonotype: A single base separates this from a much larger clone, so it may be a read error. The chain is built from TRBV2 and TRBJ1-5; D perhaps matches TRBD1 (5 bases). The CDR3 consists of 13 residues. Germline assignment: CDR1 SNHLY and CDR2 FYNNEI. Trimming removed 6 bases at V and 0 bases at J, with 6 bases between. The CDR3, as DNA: TGTGCCAGCAGGGGGGGTAGCAATCAGCCCCAGCATTTT. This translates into CASRGGSNQPQHF.

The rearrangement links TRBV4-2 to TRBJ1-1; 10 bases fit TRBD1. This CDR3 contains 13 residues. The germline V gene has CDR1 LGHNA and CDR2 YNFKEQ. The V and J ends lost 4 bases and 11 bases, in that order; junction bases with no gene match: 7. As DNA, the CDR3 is TGTGCCAGCAGCCCCGGACAGGGGGAATTTGCTTTCTTT. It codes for CASSPGQGEFAFF.

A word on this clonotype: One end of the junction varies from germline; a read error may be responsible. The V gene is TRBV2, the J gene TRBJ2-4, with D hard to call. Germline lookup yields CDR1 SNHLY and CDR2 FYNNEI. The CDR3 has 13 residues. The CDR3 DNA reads TGCGCCAGCATGGGCGCACAGAAAAACATTCAGTACTTC. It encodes CASMGAQKNIQYF.

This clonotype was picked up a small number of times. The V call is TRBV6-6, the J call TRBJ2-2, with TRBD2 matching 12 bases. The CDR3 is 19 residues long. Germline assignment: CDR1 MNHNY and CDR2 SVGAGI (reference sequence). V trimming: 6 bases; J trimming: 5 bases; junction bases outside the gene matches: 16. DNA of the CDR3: TGTGCCAGCAGCCACCATCGGACTAGCGGGATGGGAGAAACCGGGGAGCTGTTTTTT. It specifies CASSHHRTSGMGETGELFF.

CDR3 protein: CASSAGDGQGWGANVLTF. The CDR3 DNA sequence: TGTGCCAGCAGCGCGGGCGATGGACAGGGGTGGGGGGCCAACGTCCTGACTTTC. The V and J genes are TRBV7-8 and TRBJ2-6, with 9 bases fitting TRBD1. The CDR3 has 18 amino acids. The junction had 12 bases not matched to a gene; V was cut back by 5 bases and J by 4 bases. In germline, CDR1 is SGHVS, CDR2 FQNEAQ.

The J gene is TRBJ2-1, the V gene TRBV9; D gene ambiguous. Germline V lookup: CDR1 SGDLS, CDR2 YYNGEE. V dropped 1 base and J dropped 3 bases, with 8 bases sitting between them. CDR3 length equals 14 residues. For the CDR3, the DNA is TGTGCCAGCAGCGTATCGGGCCTCTACAATGAGCAGTTCTTC. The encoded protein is CASSVSGLYNEQFF. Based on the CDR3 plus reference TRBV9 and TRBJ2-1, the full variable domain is DSGVTQTPKHLITATGQRVTLRCSPRSGDLSVYWYQQSLDQGLQFLIQYYNGEERAKGNILERFSAQQFPDLHSELNLSSLELGDSALYFCASSVSGLYNEQFFGPGTRLTVL.

DNA for the CDR3: TGTGCCAGCAGTTTAGGCGGGGACTATGGCTACACCTTC. Protein product: CASSLGGDYGYTF. V is TRBV28 and J is TRBJ1-2, with no clear D. The CDR3 loop spans 13 amino acids. Germline V CDR1 and CDR2: MDHEN, SYDVKM. V lost 2 bases and J lost 3, with 7 bases in between.

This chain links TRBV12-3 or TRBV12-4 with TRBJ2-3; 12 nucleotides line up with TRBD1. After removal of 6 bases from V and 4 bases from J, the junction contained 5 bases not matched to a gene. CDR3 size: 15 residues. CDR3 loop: CASSTGTGGSDTQYF. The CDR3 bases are TGTGCCAGCAGCACCGGGACAGGGGGCTCAGATACGCAGTATTTT.

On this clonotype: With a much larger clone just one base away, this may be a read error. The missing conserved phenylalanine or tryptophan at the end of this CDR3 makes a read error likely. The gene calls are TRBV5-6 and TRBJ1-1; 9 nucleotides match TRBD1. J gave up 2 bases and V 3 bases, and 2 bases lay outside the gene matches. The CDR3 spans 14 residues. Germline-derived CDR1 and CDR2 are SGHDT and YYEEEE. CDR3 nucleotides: TGTGCCAGCAGCTATACAGGGGGCAACACTGAAGCTTTCCTT. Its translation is CASSYTGGNTEAFL.

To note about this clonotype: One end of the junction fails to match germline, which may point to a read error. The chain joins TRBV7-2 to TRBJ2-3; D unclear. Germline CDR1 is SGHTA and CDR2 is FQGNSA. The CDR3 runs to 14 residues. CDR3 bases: TGTGCCAGCAGCTTAGTTCAGGTCACAGATACGCAGTGTTTT. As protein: CASSLVQVTDTQCF.

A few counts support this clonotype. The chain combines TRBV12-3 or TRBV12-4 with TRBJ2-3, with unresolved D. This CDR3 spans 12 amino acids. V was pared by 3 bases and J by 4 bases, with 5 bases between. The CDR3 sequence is CASSFQSDTQYF. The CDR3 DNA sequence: TGTGCCAGCAGTTTTCAATCAGATACGCAGTATTTT.

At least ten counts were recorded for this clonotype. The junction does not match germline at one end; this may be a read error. DNA for the CDR3: TGCAGTGCGAGAGGGATCACAGATACGCAGTATTTT. Translated: CSARGITDTQYF. The chain has TRBV20-1 and TRBJ2-3; tentatively, D is TRBD2 (5 bases). Germline V gene data show CDR1 as DFQATT and CDR2 as SNEGSKA (reference sequence). The CDR3 length is 12 residues.

CDR3 bases: TGCAGTGCTAGGTCTAGCGGGAGGGGGGAGAACATTCAGTACTTC. Amino acid sequence: CSARSSGRGENIQYF. The chain links TRBV20-1 to TRBJ2-4; 12 bases match TRBD2. The CDR3 consists of 15 residues. The junction had 7 bases not matched to a gene; V was cut back by 3 bases and J by 7 bases. Germline loops: CDR1 DFQATT, CDR2 SNEGSKA (reference sequence).